The rows below give T cell receptor beta chains drawn from one sample of a study of blood T cell repertoires in COVID-19. Assay used: immunoSEQ multiplex PCR; TCRdb lists only in-frame clones, some missing. The data hold about 350,000 clones, with more than 70% observed a single time. The sample consisted of PBMCs or T cells enriched from blood (not recorded which). The receptors derive from a woman aged 25 to 39 who had recovered from COVID-19. Both conserved end residues are part of each CDR3. The order of the fields is V gene, clone size, D gene, J gene, CDR3 protein, CDR3 DNA. D genes are given only for firm matches. A clone size is listed for some rows: how often the clone was seen (once, few, many), or a class if it is expanded.

v_call: TRBV25-1; clone_size: .; d_call: .; j_call: TRBJ2-1; cdr3_aa: CASSAPRVSYNEQFF; cdr3_nt: TGTGCCAGCAGTGCCCCCAGGGTTTCCTACAATGAGCAGTTCTTC
v_call: TRBV5-4; clone_size: .; d_call: .; j_call: TRBJ2-1; cdr3_aa: CASSLGGRVDEQFF; cdr3_nt: TGTGCCAGCAGCTTGGGGGGCCGAGTAGATGAGCAGTTCTTC
v_call: TRBV27; clone_size: .; d_call: .; j_call: TRBJ2-3; cdr3_aa: CASFESLTDTQYF; cdr3_nt: TGTGCCAGCTTTGAGAGCCTCACAGATACGCAGTATTTT
v_call: TRBV4-2; clone_size: .; d_call: TRBD1; j_call: TRBJ1-2; cdr3_aa: CASSQAMGQPIYGYTF; cdr3_nt: TGTGCCAGCAGCCAAGCGATGGGACAGCCGATCTATGGCTACACCTTC
v_call: TRBV4-1; clone_size: .; d_call: .; j_call: TRBJ1-1; cdr3_aa: CASSPPTVTEAFF; cdr3_nt: TGCGCCAGCAGCCCTCCCACGGTTACTGAAGCTTTCTTT
v_call: TRBV28; clone_size: .; d_call: TRBD1; j_call: TRBJ1-2; cdr3_aa: CASSLWGQGVDYGYTF; cdr3_nt: TGTGCCAGCAGTTTATGGGGACAGGGCGTAGACTATGGCTACACCTTC
v_call: TRBV29-1; clone_size: .; d_call: TRBD1; j_call: TRBJ2-2; cdr3_aa: CSASGTANTGELFF; cdr3_nt: TGCAGCGCCTCCGGGACAGCGAACACCGGGGAGCTGTTTTTT
v_call: TRBV4-3; clone_size: many; d_call: .; j_call: TRBJ2-1; cdr3_aa: CASSQELGGVDEQFF; cdr3_nt: TGCGCCAGCAGCCAAGAACTTGGAGGGGTCGATGAGCAGTTCTTC
v_call: TRBV4-2; clone_size: .; d_call: .; j_call: TRBJ1-5; cdr3_aa: CASSHLSGVGEPQHF; cdr3_nt: TGTGCCAGCAGCCACCTCTCAGGGGTGGGGGAGCCCCAGCATTTT
v_call: TRBV28; clone_size: .; d_call: TRBD1; j_call: TRBJ2-6; cdr3_aa: CASSHGQGDFFANVLTF; cdr3_nt: TGTGCCAGCAGTCATGGACAGGGTGACTTCTTCGCCAACGTCCTGACTTTC
v_call: TRBV19; clone_size: .; d_call: .; j_call: TRBJ1-2; cdr3_aa: CASSIQRGYTF; cdr3_nt: TGTGCCAGTAGTATCCAGCGTGGCTACACCTTC
v_call: TRBV4-3; clone_size: once; d_call: .; j_call: TRBJ1-3; cdr3_aa: CASSQDIVSSGNTIYF; cdr3_nt: TGCGCCAGCAGCCAAGATATCGTATCCTCTGGAAACACCATATATTTT
v_call: TRBV7-8; clone_size: .; d_call: TRBD1; j_call: TRBJ2-7; cdr3_aa: CASSVQGQGFYEQYF; cdr3_nt: TGTGCCAGCAGCGTCCAAGGACAGGGCTTCTACGAGCAGTACTTC
v_call: TRBV3-1/TRBV3-2; clone_size: once; d_call: .; j_call: TRBJ1-1; cdr3_aa: CASSPAKAETGVNTEAFF; cdr3_nt: TGTGCCAGCAGCCCCGCAAAGGCCGAAACCGGGGTGAACACTGAAGCTTTCTTT
v_call: TRBV19; clone_size: .; d_call: TRBD2; j_call: TRBJ2-1; cdr3_aa: CASSTNRAGDLHLYNEQFF; cdr3_nt: TGTGCCAGTAGTACTAATAGAGCGGGGGACCTACATCTTTACAATGAGCAGTTCTTC
v_call: TRBV5-1; clone_size: .; d_call: TRBD1; j_call: TRBJ1-2; cdr3_aa: CASSLGQGAGYGYTF; cdr3_nt: TGCGCCAGCAGCTTAGGGCAGGGGGCCGGCTATGGCTACACCTTC
v_call: TRBV19; clone_size: .; d_call: .; j_call: TRBJ1-2; cdr3_aa: CASSIDQGNAYGYTF; cdr3_nt: TGTGCCAGTAGTATAGATCAGGGTAACGCCTATGGCTACACCTTC
v_call: TRBV5-4; clone_size: .; d_call: TRBD2; j_call: TRBJ2-2; cdr3_aa: CASSPSTSGAGNTGELFF; cdr3_nt: TGTGCCAGCAGCCCTTCCACTAGCGGGGCCGGAAACACCGGGGAGCTGTTTTTT
v_call: TRBV25-1; clone_size: few; d_call: .; j_call: TRBJ1-6; cdr3_aa: CASIPKGVRSPLHF; cdr3_nt: TGTGCCAGCATCCCTAAAGGGGTAAGATCACCCCTCCACTTT
v_call: TRBV6-5; clone_size: few; d_call: .; j_call: TRBJ1-5; cdr3_aa: CASQRDSNQPQHF; cdr3_nt: TGTGCCAGCCAGAGGGATAGCAATCAGCCCCAGCATTTT
v_call: TRBV30; clone_size: .; d_call: .; j_call: TRBJ1-2; cdr3_aa: CAWSDGYGYTF; cdr3_nt: TGTGCCTGGAGTGACGGGTATGGCTACACCTTC
v_call: TRBV5-1; clone_size: .; d_call: .; j_call: TRBJ1-1; cdr3_aa: CASSLGGSTEAFF; cdr3_nt: TGCGCCAGCAGCTTGGGAGGGAGCACTGAAGCTTTCTTT
v_call: TRBV19; clone_size: .; d_call: TRBD2; j_call: TRBJ2-1; cdr3_aa: CASSISGLAGGRNEQFF; cdr3_nt: TGTGCCAGTAGTATTTCTGGACTAGCGGGGGGACGGAATGAGCAGTTCTTC
v_call: TRBV6-4; clone_size: many; d_call: .; j_call: TRBJ2-1; cdr3_aa: CASSDNTNSYNEQFF; cdr3_nt: TGTGCCAGCAGTGACAACACCAACTCCTACAATGAGCAGTTCTTC
v_call: TRBV5-1; clone_size: .; d_call: .; j_call: TRBJ1-2; cdr3_aa: CASAPADGDYTF; cdr3_nt: TGCGCCAGCGCCCCCGCGGACGGGGACTACACCTTC
v_call: TRBV7-2; clone_size: .; d_call: .; j_call: TRBJ2-2; cdr3_aa: CASSLQANTGELFF; cdr3_nt: TGTGCCAGCTCTCTACAGGCAAACACCGGGGAGCTGTTTTTT
v_call: TRBV4-2; clone_size: .; d_call: TRBD1; j_call: TRBJ1-1; cdr3_aa: CASSTQTGFSEAFF; cdr3_nt: TGTGCCAGCAGCACCCAGACAGGGTTCAGTGAAGCTTTCTTT
v_call: TRBV18; clone_size: .; d_call: .; j_call: TRBJ1-1; cdr3_aa: CASSQGAGATEAFF; cdr3_nt: TGTGCCAGCTCACAAGGGGCAGGGGCCACTGAAGCTTTCTTT
v_call: TRBV10-1; clone_size: .; d_call: TRBD1; j_call: TRBJ1-1; cdr3_aa: CASSDGQGVEAFF; cdr3_nt: TGCGCCAGCAGTGACGGACAGGGAGTTGAAGCTTTCTTT
v_call: TRBV19; clone_size: .; d_call: .; j_call: TRBJ2-7; cdr3_aa: CASSIGAAGNYEQYF; cdr3_nt: TGTGCCAGTAGTATAGGCGCCGCGGGTAACTACGAGCAGTACTTC
v_call: TRBV21-1; clone_size: .; d_call: .; j_call: TRBJ2-7; cdr3_aa: CASPQPSYEQYF; cdr3_nt: TGTGCCAGCCCACAGCCGTCCTACGAGCAGTACTTC
v_call: TRBV7-9; clone_size: .; d_call: TRBD2; j_call: TRBJ2-2; cdr3_aa: CASSPTSGGVQSTGELFF; cdr3_nt: TGTGCCAGCAGCCCGACCAGCGGGGGGGTACAAAGCACCGGGGAGCTGTTTTTT
v_call: TRBV7-9; clone_size: .; d_call: TRBD2; j_call: TRBJ2-7; cdr3_aa: CASQREGTAYEQYF; cdr3_nt: TGTGCCAGCCAGCGGGAGGGCACAGCCTACGAGCAGTACTTC
v_call: TRBV15; clone_size: .; d_call: TRBD1; j_call: TRBJ1-1; cdr3_aa: CATSPRDGTGSTEAFF; cdr3_nt: TGTGCCACCAGCCCAAGGGACGGGACAGGTAGCACTGAAGCTTTCTTT
v_call: TRBV28; clone_size: .; d_call: TRBD1; j_call: TRBJ1-2; cdr3_aa: CASSSRRTGDGYTF; cdr3_nt: TGTGCCAGCAGCTCTCGGAGGACAGGGGACGGCTACACCTTC
v_call: TRBV12-3/TRBV12-4; clone_size: .; d_call: .; j_call: TRBJ2-7; cdr3_aa: CASSLRSSYEQYF; cdr3_nt: TGTGCCAGCAGTTTGAGGAGCTCCTACGAGCAGTACTTC
v_call: TRBV25-1; clone_size: .; d_call: TRBD1; j_call: TRBJ1-3; cdr3_aa: CATMDRFGSGNTIYF; cdr3_nt: TGTGCCACCATGGACAGGTTCGGCTCTGGAAACACCATATATTTT